A single sample gave rise to the 8 T cell receptor beta chains below, sequenced in a study of CD8+CD57+ T cells in acquired aplastic anemia. TCR beta VDJ and CDR3 profiling used genomic DNA as template. TCRdb recomputed calls from the reads with MiXCR, one row per CDR3 protein. The table records hundreds of thousands of distinct CDR3 sequences, 65% to 80% of them present only once. Sequenced input: sorted CD4+, CD8+, or CD8+CD57+ T cells (not recorded which) from PBMCs. The receptors shown here come from a human donor in good health, serving as a control.

As concerns this clonotype: As the CDR3 is not closed by the conserved phenylalanine or tryptophan, this likely results from a read error. The DNA is omitted, as the CDR3 cannot be located on it reliably, and the CDR3 follows TCRdb's listing. The chain joins TRBV7-3 to TRBJ2-7; TRBD2 is the table's D call and was not checked against the DNA. The CDR3 spans 15 residues, counting both ends. Germline lookup yields CDR1 SGHTA and CDR2 FQGTGA. The CDR3 sequence: CASSVYGGEPQYFGP.

Notes on this clonotype: At one end the junction does not follow the germline gene, possibly because of a read error. This sequence joins TRBV9 and TRBJ2-7; TRBD1 is a possible D gene (6 bases). This CDR3 region has 14 residues. CDR1 SGDLS and CDR2 YYNGEE come from the germline V gene. The CDR3 nucleotides are TGTGCCAGCAGCACTCGTAGGGCCGAGCCTGGACAGAACTTC. Its translation: CASSTRRAEPGQNF.

The V gene is TRBV7-2, the J gene TRBJ1-6; D not resolved. CDR3 size: 13 residues. The V gene lost 4 bases and the J gene lost 13 bases, with 14 bases spanning the gap. Germline V gene data show CDR1 as SGHTA and CDR2 as FQGNSA. In nucleotides, the CDR3 is TGTGCCAGCAGCTCACCGGGGAAGTCGCCCCTCCACTTT. This sequence encodes CASSSPGKSPLHF.

This clonotype showed up just a few times. The V call is TRBV10-1, the J call TRBJ2-1, with D hard to call. The CDR3 contains 16 residues. Trimming cost V 3 bases and J 5 bases, with 17 bases left between them. CDR1 WNHNN and CDR2 SYGVQD come from the germline V gene (reference sequence). This chain's CDR3 is CASSDRLGAKDNEQFF. As DNA, the CDR3 is TGCGCCAGCAGTGACCGCTTGGGCGCGAAGGACAATGAGCAGTTCTTC.

This clonotype was seen many times. V usage is TRBV29-1 and J usage is TRBJ2-1; perhaps D is TRBD1 or TRBD2 (5 bases each). This CDR3 has 14 amino acids. Germline V gene lookup returns CDR1 SQVTM and CDR2 ANQGSEA. The DNA for the CDR3 is TGCACCTGCGATGGAGGTTCCTTCAGGGATGAGCAGTTCTTC. This translates into CTCDGGSFRDEQFF.

This clonotype has only a few counts. The V gene is TRBV11-2, the J gene TRBJ2-3, with 8 bases fitting TRBD1. Trimming at V came to 6 bases and at J to 10 bases, leaving 6 bases not matched to a gene. Germline CDR1 and CDR2: SGHAT and FQNNGV. There are 12 residues in the CDR3. CDR3 DNA: TGTGCCAGCAGGGACAGGGTTAATTCGCAGTATTTT. This codes for CASRDRVNSQYF.

This clonotype was detected only once. This chain's CDR3 is CASSARLAVYNGYTF. The CDR3 DNA reads as TGTGCCAGCAGCGCGAGACTAGCGGTGTACAATGGCTACACCTTC. V is TRBV7-2 and J is TRBJ1-2; D gene uncertain. The CDR3 has 15 amino acids. The germline gives CDR1 SGHTA, CDR2 FQGNSA. V dropped 5 bases and J dropped 6 bases, with 19 bases sitting between them.

This clonotype was counted many times. The chain carries TRBV19 and TRBJ1-1; D unclear. CDR1 is LNHDA and CDR2 is SQIVND in the germline V gene (reference sequence). The CDR3 is 10 amino acids. V lost 8 bases and J 7 bases, leaving 8 bases between the germline ends. CDR3 residues: CASYQSEAFF. The CDR3 bases are TGTGCCAGTTACCAGAGTGAAGCTTTCTTT.